What follows are 31 T cell receptor beta chains derived from one specimen sequenced in a study of T-cell reconstitution after alpha-beta-depleted transplantation in children. Using unique molecular identifiers, the investigators prepared the TCRbeta library. MiXCR was run by TCRdb on the PCR reads, yielding one entry per CDR3 protein. Of over 550,000 distinct CDR3 sequences in the sample, roughly a tenth were seen once. Sequenced here: PBMCs from the stem cell graft donor, sampled from the stem cell graft. These TCRs come from a human donor who donated a stem cell graft to a child with acute myeloid leukemia.

Turning to this clonotype: The junction departs from the called germline gene at one end, perhaps through a read error. The genes are TRBV28 and TRBJ1-4; D is unclear. The germline V gene has CDR1 MDHEN and CDR2 SYDVKM. There are 12 residues in the CDR3. CDR3 sequence reads: CASSFRLHQLFF. Here the CDR3 DNA reads TGTGCAAGCAGTTTCCGCCTTCATCAACTGTTTTTT.

This clonotype appeared a few times. The chain is built from TRBV7-2 and TRBJ2-1; the D gene is possibly TRBD2 (6 bases). This CDR3 spans 16 amino acids. Trimming shortened V by 5 bases and J by 8 bases, and 22 bases separated the two germline ends. CDR1 is SGHTA and CDR2 is FQGNSA in the germline V gene. This CDR3 reads CASSKAGTPASDEQFF. In DNA, the CDR3 is TGTGCCAGCAGCAAGGCAGGGACCCCCGCTAGCGATGAGCAGTTCTTC.

The chain is built from TRBV29-1 and TRBJ1-2; TRBD1 matches at 8 bases. V dropped 5 bases and J dropped 5; count of bases not matched to a gene: 7. Germline assignment: CDR1 SQVTM and CDR2 ANQGSEA. This CDR3 spans 13 amino acids. CDR3 DNA: TGCAGCGTTTTGCGGACAGGGACGTATGGCTACACCTTC. This translates into CSVLRTGTYGYTF.

The chain links TRBV12-3 or TRBV12-4 to TRBJ2-2; 7 nucleotides line up with TRBD2. The CDR3 has 15 amino acids. Trimming removed 2 bases from V and 4 bases from J; junction bases left unmatched: 4. This CDR3 is CASSLKAGVTGELFF. DNA for the CDR3: TGTGCCAGCAGTTTAAAGGCGGGAGTCACCGGGGAGCTGTTTTTT.

The chain has TRBV3-1 and TRBJ2-7; tentatively, D is TRBD2 (6 bases). This CDR3 is 15 amino acids long. The germline V and J ends were trimmed by 1 base and 1 base, with 11 bases remaining between them. The germline V gene encodes CDR1 LGHDT and CDR2 YNNKEL (reference sequence). The CDR3 reads CASSQGTGRSYEQYF. In DNA form, the CDR3 reads TGTGCCAGCAGCCAAGGGACCGGGAGATCCTACGAGCAGTACTTC.

This clonotype was picked up many times. The V and J genes are TRBV5-1 and TRBJ2-7; D gene ambiguous. V lost 3 bases and J lost 9, with 16 bases in between. Germline-derived CDR1 and CDR2 are SGHRS and YFSETQ. The CDR3 is 13 amino acids. The CDR3 DNA follows: TGCGCCAGCAGCTCAGAAGATCTTACGAGGCAGTACTTC. Amino acids: CASSSEDLTRQYF.

This clonotype was seen repeatedly, ten times or more. This rearrangement joins TRBV7-3 to TRBJ2-1, with D hard to call. Trimming shortened V by 1 base and J by 9 bases, and 13 bases separated the two germline ends. Germline V gene data show CDR1 as SGHTA and CDR2 as FQGTGA. This CDR3 is built from 14 residues. CDR3 loop: CASSLNPGVGEQFF. The CDR3 nucleotides read TGTGCCAGCAGCTTAAACCCCGGTGTAGGTGAGCAGTTCTTC.

This clonotype has only a few counts. V and J are TRBV6-1 and TRBJ1-2, with D tentatively TRBD1 (6 bases). This CDR3 region has 15 residues. CDR1 is MNHNS, CDR2 SASEGT, per germline. The V and J ends lost 5 bases and 8 bases respectively, with 21 bases between them. CDR3 loop: CASSPLGGRMKGYTF. The DNA of the CDR3 is TGTGCCAGCAGTCCCCTGGGGGGGCGAATGAAGGGCTACACCTTC.

The chain combines TRBV6-6 with TRBJ2-3; D is undetermined. The V gene lost 7 bases and the J gene lost 0 bases, with 8 bases spanning the gap. CDR1 is MNHNY, CDR2 SVGAGI, per germline (reference sequence). The CDR3 sequence is 13 residues long. The CDR3 nucleotides are TGTGCCAGCATCGGATCTAGCACAGATACGCAGTATTTT. As protein: CASIGSSTDTQYF.

The V gene is TRBV20-1, the J gene TRBJ2-7, with TRBD1 as a possible D gene (5 bases). This CDR3 is built from 15 residues. Trimming removed 1 base from V and 3 bases from J, with 16 bases in between. CDR1 is DFQATT, CDR2 SNEGSKA, per germline (reference sequence). CDR3 nucleotides: TGCAGTGCTAGAGGGATCGATGCACAGGACTACGAGCAGTACTTC. Protein product: CSARGIDAQDYEQYF.

This clonotype was seen only a few times. CDR3 protein: CATSRGSDSRAARQGNGYTF. CDR3 DNA sequence: TGTGCCACCAGCAGAGGATCGGACTCCCGCGCCGCGCGACAGGGCAATGGCTACACCTTC. The V call is TRBV15, the J call TRBJ1-2, with 7 bases that match TRBD1. The trim removed 1 base at V and 6 bases at J, leaving 23 bases unmatched. CDR1 LNHNV and CDR2 YYDKDF come from the germline V gene (reference sequence). This CDR3 is built from 20 residues.

The rearrangement links TRBV27 to TRBJ2-7; the D gene is possibly TRBD2 (6 bases). The CDR3 has 16 amino acids. CDR1 and CDR2 from the germline V gene are MNHEY and SMNVEV (reference sequence). Trimming took 6 bases from V and 3 from J, leaving 21 bases between them. CDR3 region: CASSPSPPSAFYEQYF. CDR3 nucleotides: TGTGCCAGCAGCCCGAGTCCCCCTAGCGCCTTCTACGAGCAGTACTTC.

This clonotype has at least ten counts. The rearrangement joins TRBV7-2 to TRBJ2-1; D gene ambiguous. Trimming took off 5 bases at V and 7 bases at J, with 21 bases between the two ends. CDR3 length equals 16 residues. The germline CDR1 and CDR2 sequences are SGHTA and FQGNSA. DNA of the CDR3: TGTGCCAGCAGCCCCCACGTCCCTGTCGCTGGTAATGAGCAGTTCTTC. Translated, it gives CASSPHVPVAGNEQFF.

As DNA, the CDR3 is TGCAGTGCGGGGGGGGGACCAGGTGGCAATCAGCCCCAGCATTTT. The encoded protein is CSAGGGPGGNQPQHF. The rearrangement joins TRBV20-1 to TRBJ1-5; TRBD1 might be the D (5 bases). Germline V gene lookup returns CDR1 DFQATT and CDR2 SNEGSKA (reference sequence). The CDR3 length is 15 residues. Trimming pared 6 bases from V and 2 bases from J, leaving 17 bases between.

The genes are TRBV6-1 and TRBJ2-7, with a tentative D call TRBD2 (7 bases). Germline assignment: CDR1 MNHNS and CDR2 SASEGT. This CDR3 contains 14 residues. V shed 7 bases and J shed 4 bases, with 17 bases lying between them. The CDR3 loop reads CASTMGGAGYEQYF. The CDR3 DNA sequence: TGTGCCAGCACCATGGGGGGGGCTGGATACGAGCAGTACTTC.

This clonotype was seen at least ten times. V and J are TRBV6-2 or TRBV6-3 and TRBJ1-5; TRBD1 might be the D (6 bases). The CDR3 is made up of 14 amino acids. Trimming cost V 7 bases and J 4 bases, with 14 bases left between them. Germline assignment: CDR1 MNHEY and CDR2 SVGEGT. CDR3 sequence (DNA): TGTGCCAGCATGGGGGGCCAAGGGAATCAGCCCCAGCATTTT. Translating gives CASMGGQGNQPQHF.

This clonotype has at least ten counts. V and J are TRBV5-1 and TRBJ2-3; D gene unclear. Trimming took off 4 bases at V and 2 bases at J, with 2 bases between the two ends. The CDR3 is 11 amino acids. CDR1 and CDR2 (germline): SGHRS, YFSETQ. The CDR3, as DNA: TGCGCCAGCAGCGACACAGATACGCAGTATTTT. Amino acid sequence: CASSDTDTQYF.

The table lists this clonotype with a few counts. One end of the junction is discordant with germline, which a read error may explain. V usage is TRBV29-1 and J usage is TRBJ2-3; 12 nucleotides line up with TRBD2. The CDR3 contains 15 residues. CDR1 is SQVTM, CDR2 ANQGSEA, per germline. The CDR3 nucleotides read TGCAGCGTGGAAGGACTAGCGGGAATTACAGATACGCAGTATTTT. It specifies CSVEGLAGITDTQYF.

The chain combines TRBV6-2 or TRBV6-3 with TRBJ2-7; 9 bases line up with TRBD2. Trimming at V came to 6 bases and at J to 3 bases, leaving 9 bases not matched to a gene. CDR1 and CDR2 from the germline V gene are MNHEY and SVGEGT. The CDR3 is 15 residues long. DNA of the CDR3: TGTGCCAGCAGCCTGACTAGCGGCCGTATCTACGAGCAGTACTTC. Residues: CASSLTSGRIYEQYF.

The gene calls are TRBV7-2 and TRBJ2-4, with D perhaps TRBD2 (5 bases). V was trimmed by 3 bases and J by 7 bases, leaving 10 bases between them. This CDR3 has 13 amino acids. Germline V gene lookup returns CDR1 SGHTA and CDR2 FQGNSA. DNA for the CDR3: TGTGCCAGCAGCTTGCGAGGGTTTAACATTCAGTACTTC. Its protein is CASSLRGFNIQYF. Filled out from reference TRBV7-2 and TRBJ2-4, the complete variable domain reads GAGVSQSPSNKVTEKGKDVELRCDPISGHTALYWYRQSLGQGLEFLIYFQGNSAPDKSGLPSDRFSAERTGGSVSTLTIQRTQQEDSAVYLCASSLRGFNIQYFGAGTRLSVL.

This clonotype was counted between two and nine times. V usage is TRBV7-2 and J usage is TRBJ1-2, with D uncertain. Trimming left V 3 bases short and J 13 bases short, with 9 bases between. CDR3 length equals 10 residues. The germline CDR1 and CDR2 sequences are SGHTA and FQGNSA. CDR3 DNA sequence: TGTGCCAGCAGCTTGACGGCAGCCACCTTC. Amino acids: CASSLTAATF.

This clonotype was seen only a few times. V is TRBV20-1 and J is TRBJ2-7, with 11 nucleotides matching TRBD2. The germline V gene has CDR1 DFQATT and CDR2 SNEGSKA (reference sequence). This CDR3 comprises 17 residues. The ends lost 5 bases at V and 6 bases at J; junction bases unmatched: 18. As DNA, the CDR3 is TGCAGTGCTCATATTCGACTAGCGGGGACCCTCGGGGGCGAGCAGTACTTC. Encoded protein: CSAHIRLAGTLGGEQYF.

This clonotype was counted a few times. V is TRBV9 and J is TRBJ1-4; D uncertain. Per germline, CDR1 SGDLS and CDR2 YYNGEE. This CDR3 is 16 amino acids long. Trimming removed 0 bases from V and 0 bases from J, with 9 bases in between. The CDR3 DNA reads as TGTGCCAGCAGCGTAGGAATCGGGGCAACTAATGAAAAACTGTTTTTT. As protein: CASSVGIGATNEKLFF.

This sequence joins TRBV12-3 or TRBV12-4 and TRBJ2-1; 13 bases line up with TRBD2. CDR3 size: 18 residues. J lost 3 bases, V lost 0 bases, and 5 bases had no gene match. The CDR3: CASSLARLAGGFYNEQFF. The CDR3 DNA reads TGTGCCAGCAGTTTAGCGAGACTAGCGGGAGGCTTCTACAATGAGCAGTTCTTC.

V usage is TRBV27 and J usage is TRBJ1-5; 8 bases align to TRBD1. Looked up from germline, CDR1 is MNHEY and CDR2 is SMNVEV (reference sequence). CDR3 length equals 16 residues. The junction had 8 bases not matched to a gene; V was cut back by 5 bases and J by 2 bases. The CDR3 nucleotides read TGTGCCAGCAGTCCCACGACAGGGGTGGGCAATCAGCCCCAGCATTTT. Its translation is CASSPTTGVGNQPQHF.

This clonotype has ten or more counts. The rearrangement joins TRBV12-3 or TRBV12-4 to TRBJ1-4; D is perhaps TRBD1 (6 bases). Trimming cost V 8 bases and J 5 bases, with 15 bases left between them. This CDR3 is 14 amino acids long. The CDR3 nucleotides are TGTGCCAGCCGGTGGACAGACGTGAATGAAAAACTGTTTTTT. Amino acid sequence: CASRWTDVNEKLFF.

Only a few counts were recorded for this clonotype. This chain uses TRBV11-3 with TRBJ2-2; 7 bases map to TRBD1. The CDR3 length is 16 residues. V was clipped by 4 bases and J by 3 bases; unmatched bases: 8. Germline V gene lookup returns CDR1 SGHNT and CDR2 YENEEA. CDR3 sequence (DNA): TGTGCCAGCAGCTCCCGGATCACAGGGGACACCGGGGAGCTGTTTTTT. It is translated as CASSSRITGDTGELFF. The full variable domain, in which reference TRBV11-3 and TRBJ2-2 provide the parts outside the CDR3, is EAGVVQSPRYKIIEKKQPVAFWCNPISGHNTLYWYLQNLGQGPELLIRYENEEAVDDSQLPKDRFSAERLKGVDSTLKIQPAELGDSAVYLCASSSRITGDTGELFFGEGSRLTVL.

This clonotype has only a few counts. The chain uses TRBV14 and TRBJ1-3; D unclear. Germline V gene sequence: CDR1 SGHDN, CDR2 FVKESK. The CDR3 contains 12 residues. V lost 2 bases to trimming and J lost 6 bases, with 5 bases between them. CDR3 residues: CASSQQLNTIYF. DNA for the CDR3: TGTGCCAGCAGCCAACAACTAAACACCATATATTTT. The variable domain in full, with the rest retrieved from reference TRBV14 and TRBJ1-3, is EAGVTQFPSHSVIEKGQTVTLRCDPISGHDNLYWYRRVMGKEIKFLLHFVKESKQDESGMPNNRFLAERTGGTYSTLKVQPAELEDSGVYFCASSQQLNTIYFGEGSWLTVV.

This clonotype was seen just once. The CDR3 region is CASSEGGYTF. The CDR3 DNA is TGTGCCAGCAGCGAAGGTGGCTACACCTTC. This chain uses TRBV16 with TRBJ1-2; D remains unclear. The CDR3 is 10 residues long. V gave up 5 bases and J gave up 7 bases, with 5 bases separating them. The germline V gene encodes CDR1 KGHSY and CDR2 FQNENV.

The chain carries TRBV3-1 and TRBJ2-2; no reliable D call. The CDR3 runs to 11 residues. V was clipped by 2 bases and J by 7 bases, with 2 bases between them. Germline V lookup: CDR1 LGHDT, CDR2 YNNKEL (reference sequence). The CDR3 nucleotides are TGTGCCAGCAGCCAAAACGGGGAGCTGTTTTTT. This gives the protein CASSQNGELFF.

V usage is TRBV29-1 and J usage is TRBJ2-5, with 9 bases aligning to TRBD2. V was pared by 4 bases and J by 7 bases, with 7 bases of the junction left unmatched. Germline CDR1 is SQVTM and CDR2 is ANQGSEA. The CDR3 runs 13 residues. The CDR3 coding sequence is TGCAGCGTTGCTAGCGGGGCACAGGGGACCCAGTACTTC. As protein: CSVASGAQGTQYF.